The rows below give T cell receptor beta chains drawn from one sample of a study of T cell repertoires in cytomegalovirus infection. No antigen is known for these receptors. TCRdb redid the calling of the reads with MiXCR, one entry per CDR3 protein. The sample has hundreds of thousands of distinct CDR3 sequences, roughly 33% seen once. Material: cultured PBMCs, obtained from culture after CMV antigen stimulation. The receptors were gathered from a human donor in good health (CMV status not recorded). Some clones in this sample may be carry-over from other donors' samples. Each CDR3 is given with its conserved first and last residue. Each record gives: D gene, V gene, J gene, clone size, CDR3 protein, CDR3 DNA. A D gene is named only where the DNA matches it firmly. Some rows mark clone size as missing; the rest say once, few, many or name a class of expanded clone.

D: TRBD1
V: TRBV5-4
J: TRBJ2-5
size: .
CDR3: CASSFSGTGSETQYF
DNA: TGTGCCAGCAGCTTTTCCGGGACAGGGTCGGAGACCCAGTACTTC

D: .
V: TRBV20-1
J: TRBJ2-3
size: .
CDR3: CSSLGADTQYF
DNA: TGCAGTTCTCTAGGCGCAGATACGCAGTATTTT

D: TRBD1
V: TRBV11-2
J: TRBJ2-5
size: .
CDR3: CASSLDRVNRGETQYF
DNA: TGTGCCAGCAGCTTAGATCGGGTTAACAGGGGAGAGACCCAGTACTTC

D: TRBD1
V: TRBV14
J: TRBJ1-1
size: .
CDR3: CASSQDHGQGVWGAFF
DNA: TGTGCCAGCAGCCAAGATCACGGACAGGGCGTATGGGGAGCTTTCTTT

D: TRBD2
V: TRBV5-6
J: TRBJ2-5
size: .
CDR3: CASSLAQLAGGQETQYF
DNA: TGTGCCAGCAGCTTGGCCCAGCTAGCGGGGGGGCAAGAGACCCAGTACTTC

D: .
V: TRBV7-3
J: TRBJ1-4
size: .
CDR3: CASSNTNEKLFF
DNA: TGTGCCAGCAGCAATACGAATGAAAAACTGTTTTTT

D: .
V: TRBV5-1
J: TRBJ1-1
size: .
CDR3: CASRPGSNMNTEAFF
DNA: TGCGCCAGCAGACCCGGGAGCAACATGAACACTGAAGCTTTCTTT

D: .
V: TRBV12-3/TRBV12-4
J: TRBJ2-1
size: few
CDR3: CASSPGGGGYNEQFF
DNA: TGTGCCAGCAGTCCCGGAGGGGGCGGCTACAATGAGCAGTTCTTC

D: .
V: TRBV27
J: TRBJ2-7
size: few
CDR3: CASKGRPGSYEQYF
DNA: TGTGCCAGCAAAGGTAGACCGGGATCCTACGAGCAGTACTTC

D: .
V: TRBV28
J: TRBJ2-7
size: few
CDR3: CASRQASYEQYF
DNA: TGTGCCAGCCGACAGGCATCCTACGAGCAGTACTTC

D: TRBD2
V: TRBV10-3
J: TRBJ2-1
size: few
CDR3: CAISVAGGRNEQFF
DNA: TGTGCCATCAGTGTAGCGGGGGGTCGGAATGAGCAGTTCTTC

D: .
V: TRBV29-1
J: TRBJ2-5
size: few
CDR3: CSGEGGDRETQYF
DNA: TGCAGCGGCGAGGGGGGCGACCGGGAGACCCAGTACTTC

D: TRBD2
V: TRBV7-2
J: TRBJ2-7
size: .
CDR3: CASSRNSGGAYEQYF
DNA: TGTGCCAGCAGCCGCAATAGCGGGGGGGCCTACGAGCAGTACTTC

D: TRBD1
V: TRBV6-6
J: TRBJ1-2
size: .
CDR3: CASSYDRGGCGYTF
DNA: TGTGCCAGCAGTTACGACAGGGGTGGTTGTGGCTACACCTTC

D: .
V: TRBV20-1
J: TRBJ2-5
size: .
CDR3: CSASEVYGETQYF
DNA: TGCAGTGCTAGCGAAGTTTACGGAGAGACCCAGTACTTC

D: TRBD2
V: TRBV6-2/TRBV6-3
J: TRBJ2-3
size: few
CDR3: CASKGTRRSDTQYF
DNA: TGTGCCAGCAAAGGGACTAGGAGGTCGGATACGCAGTATTTT

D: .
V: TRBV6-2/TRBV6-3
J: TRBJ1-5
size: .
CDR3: CASSSLGRWKEPQHF
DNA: TGTGCCAGCAGTTCTCTCGGGCGATGGAAAGAGCCCCAGCATTTT

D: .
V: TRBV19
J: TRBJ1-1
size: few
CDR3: CASSKAMNTEAFF
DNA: TGTGCCAGTAGTAAGGCTATGAACACTGAAGCTTTCTTT

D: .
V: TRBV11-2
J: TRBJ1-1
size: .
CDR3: CASSLGAQWDTEAFF
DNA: TGTGCCAGCAGCTTAGGGGCGCAGTGGGACACTGAAGCTTTCTTT

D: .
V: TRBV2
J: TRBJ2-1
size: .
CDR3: CASRGGTPSSYNEQFF
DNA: TGTGCCAGCAGGGGAGGTACCCCGAGCTCCTACAATGAGCAGTTCTTC

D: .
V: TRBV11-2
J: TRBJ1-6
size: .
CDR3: CASSLNPQARNGPLHF
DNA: TGTGCCAGCAGCTTAAACCCGCAGGCTCGGAACGGACCCCTCCACTTT

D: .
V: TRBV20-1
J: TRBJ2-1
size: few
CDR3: CSASKLAWPEYNEQFF
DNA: TGCAGTGCTAGTAAACTAGCTTGGCCCGAATACAATGAGCAGTTCTTC

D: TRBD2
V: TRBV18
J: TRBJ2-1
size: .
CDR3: CASSPASGGQNEQFF
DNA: TGTGCCAGCTCACCGGCTAGCGGGGGACAAAATGAGCAGTTCTTC

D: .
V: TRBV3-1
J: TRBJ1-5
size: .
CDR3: CASSQGAFSQPQHF
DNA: TGTGCCAGCAGCCAAGGGGCCTTCAGTCAGCCCCAGCATTTT

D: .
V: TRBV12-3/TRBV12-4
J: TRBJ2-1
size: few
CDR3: CASSLSGLPPDEQFF
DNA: TGTGCCAGCAGTTTATCGGGCCTCCCTCCCGATGAGCAGTTCTTC

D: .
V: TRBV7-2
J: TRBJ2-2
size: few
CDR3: CASSYRTVITGELFF
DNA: TGTGCCAGCAGTTACCGGACAGTAATCACCGGGGAGCTGTTTTTT

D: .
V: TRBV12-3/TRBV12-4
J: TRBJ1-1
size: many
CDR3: CASSLSTMNTEAFF
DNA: TGTGCCAGCAGTTTATCTACAATGAACACTGAAGCTTTCTTT

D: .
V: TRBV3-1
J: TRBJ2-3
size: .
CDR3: CASSQDTAPDTQYF
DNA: TGTGCCAGCAGCCAAGACACGGCTCCAGATACGCAGTATTTT

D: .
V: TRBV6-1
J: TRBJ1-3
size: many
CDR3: CASSEVRSGSGNTIYF
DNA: TGTGCCAGCAGTGAAGTTAGGAGCGGCTCTGGAAACACCATATATTTT

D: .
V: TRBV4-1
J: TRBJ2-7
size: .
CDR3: CASSQVRGYEQYF
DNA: TGCGCCAGCAGCCAAGTACGAGGTTACGAGCAGTACTTC

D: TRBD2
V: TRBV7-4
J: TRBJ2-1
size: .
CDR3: CASSWASGRSDEQFF
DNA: TGTGCCAGCAGCTGGGCTAGCGGGAGATCAGATGAGCAGTTCTTC

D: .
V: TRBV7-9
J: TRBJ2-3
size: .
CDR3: CASTYLIALSTDTQYF
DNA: TGTGCCAGCACCTATCTCATCGCGTTGAGCACAGATACGCAGTATTTT